This T cell receptor (beta chain) emerged from a study of CD8+ T cells in alopecia areata. The treatment: oral pan-JAK inhibitor, 5-10 mg twice daily. Study-level findings and limits: Scalp sequencing also captures normal skin's resident alphabeta T cells.

As concerns this clone: Its antigen is unknown.

The CDR3 consists of 14 residues. The V gene's germline CDR1 is GTSNPN and CDR2 SVGIG (reference sequence). V was pared by 5 bases and J by 4 bases, with 18 bases between. After isolation, RNA underwent reverse transcription to generate cDNA as the sequencing template. The table came from immunoSEQ multiplex PCR; TCRdb's copy has only in-frame clones and leaves some out. This table holds about 140,000 clones, around 83% found once. The rearrangement links TRBV30 to TRBJ2-7; D may be TRBD2 (6 bases). Material: CD8+ T cells sorted from blood, obtained at week 4, from a patient treated with tofacitinib. This receptor was identified in a human donor with alopecia areata. The CDR3 region has the DNA TGTGCCTGGTCCCCGGTAGCGGTCTCGTACGAGCAGTACTTC. It specifies CAWSPVAVSYEQYF.